This T cell receptor beta chain appears in the sequencing data of a study of CD8 T cells in ankylosing spondylitis. This clonotype has just a few counts. Its antigen is still unknown. MiXCR, run by TCRdb on the 5' RACE reads, gives a single entry per CDR3 protein. The sample records some 700,000 distinct CDR3 sequences, around a fifth being singletons. Study-wide points: One TCR beta motif, made up of seven to nine highly homologous variants, appeared characteristic of ankylosing spondylitis blood.

V was pared by 3 bases and J by 4 bases, with 15 bases between. The CDR3 runs 15 residues. The source of this sequence is a male donor with ankylosing spondylitis. The V gene is TRBV12-3 or TRBV12-4, the J gene TRBJ1-1; D is uncertain. Sequencing was carried out using blood, either unsorted or a sorted T cell fraction (not recorded which). CDR3: CASSFSMGGGTEAFF. The CDR3 DNA reads as TGTGCCAGCAGTTTTAGCATGGGCGGTGGCACTGAAGCTTTCTTT.